This TCR beta chain was captured by sequencing in a study of long-term antiretroviral therapy in people with HIV. Study-level findings and limits: Repertoire composition at all time points was dominated by clones that had expanded before ART. Subsequent to ART, diversity was augmented yet persisted below that of transplant donor controls.

From germline, CDR1 is MNHEY and CDR2 SVGAGI. Trimming stripped 2 bases from V and 0 bases from J, with 7 bases between. The CDR3 is 14 amino acids. With survey level as its setting, the immunoSEQ assay was v3.0. Generated by immunoSEQ multiplex PCR, the TCRdb table keeps only in-frame clones and is missing some. The sample contains approximately 20,000 clones, around 80% of which appear only once. This clone was found a few times. Antigen: not known. The sample here was unsorted PBMCs, taken 0.5 years after starting antiretroviral therapy. The receptor was derived from a man aged 18 to 35 with HIV. This chain connects TRBV6-5 to TRBJ1-1; TRBD1 might be the D (6 bases). The CDR3 DNA reads as TGTGCCAGCAGTTACGGACAGATGAACACTGAAGCTTTCTTT. Translated: CASSYGQMNTEAFF.